This TCR beta chain is drawn from a study of Tregs in tolerant kidney transplant recipients. The study's findings and limits: Biological reproducibility was not directly addressed in this study.

TCRdb's copy holds only in-frame clones and misses some; the assay was immunoSEQ multiplex PCR. The sample lists roughly 66,000 clones, roughly 92% occurring once. The CDR3 loop spans 12 amino acids. Trimming pared 1 base from V and 7 bases from J, leaving 4 bases between. Germline V CDR1 and CDR2: SEHNR, FQNEAQ (reference sequence). As for this clone: Its antigen is unidentified.

The sequence derives from a human donor who received a combined kidney and bone marrow transplant. This sample comprised CD8+ T cells from blood, obtained before the transplant. This chain joins TRBV7-9 and TRBJ2-2; D ambiguous. As DNA, the CDR3 is TGTGCCAGCAGCTTAGGAGTCGGGGAGCTGTTTTTT. Its protein product is CASSLGVGELFF.